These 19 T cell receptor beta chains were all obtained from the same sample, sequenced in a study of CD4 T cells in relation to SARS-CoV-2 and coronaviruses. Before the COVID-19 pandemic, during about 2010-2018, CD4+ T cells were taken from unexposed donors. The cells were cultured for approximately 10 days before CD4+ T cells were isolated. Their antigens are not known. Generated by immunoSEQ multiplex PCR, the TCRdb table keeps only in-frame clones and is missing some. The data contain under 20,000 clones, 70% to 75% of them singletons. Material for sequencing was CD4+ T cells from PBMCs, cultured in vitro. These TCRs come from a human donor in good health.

CDR3: CASSYGIYTTYEQYF. The DNA of the CDR3 is TGTGCCAGCAGTTACGGAATTTACACTACCTACGAGCAGTACTTC. The chain couples TRBV6-5 to TRBJ2-7; D gene uncertain. V was trimmed by 2 bases and J by 2 bases, leaving 13 bases between them. CDR1 and CDR2 from the germline V gene are MNHEY and SVGAGI. The CDR3 contains 15 residues.

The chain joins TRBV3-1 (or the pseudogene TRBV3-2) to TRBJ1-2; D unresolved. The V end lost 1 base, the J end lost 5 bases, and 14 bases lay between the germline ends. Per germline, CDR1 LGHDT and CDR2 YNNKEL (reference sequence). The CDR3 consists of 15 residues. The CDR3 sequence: CASSQVFGTPYGYTF. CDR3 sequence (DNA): TGTGCCAGCAGCCAAGTATTCGGCACCCCTTATGGCTACACCTTC.

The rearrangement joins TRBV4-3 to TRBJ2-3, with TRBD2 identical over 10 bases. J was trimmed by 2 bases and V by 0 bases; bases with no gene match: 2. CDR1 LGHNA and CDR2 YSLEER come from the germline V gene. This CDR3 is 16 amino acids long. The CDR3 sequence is CASSQDTSGITDTQYF. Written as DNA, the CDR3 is TGCGCCAGCAGCCAAGATACTAGCGGGATCACAGATACGCAGTATTTT.

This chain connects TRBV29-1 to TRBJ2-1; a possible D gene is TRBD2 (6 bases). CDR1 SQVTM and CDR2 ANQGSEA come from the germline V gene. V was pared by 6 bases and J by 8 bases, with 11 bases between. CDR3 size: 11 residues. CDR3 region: CSVLLAYEQFF. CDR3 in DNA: TGCAGCGTCTTACTAGCATATGAGCAGTTCTTC.

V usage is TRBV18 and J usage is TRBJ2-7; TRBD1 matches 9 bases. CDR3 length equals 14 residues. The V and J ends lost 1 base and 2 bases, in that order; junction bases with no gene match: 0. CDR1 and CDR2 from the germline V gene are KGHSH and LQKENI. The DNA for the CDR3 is TGTGCCAGCTCACCACGGGACAGGGCCTACGAGCAGTACTTC. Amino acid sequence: CASSPRDRAYEQYF. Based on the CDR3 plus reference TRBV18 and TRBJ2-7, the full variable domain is NAGVMQNPRHLVRRRGQEARLRCSPMKGHSHVYWYRQLPEEGLKFMVYLQKENIIDESGMPKERFSAEFPKEGPSILRIQQVVRGDSAAYFCASSPRDRAYEQYFGPGTRLTVT.

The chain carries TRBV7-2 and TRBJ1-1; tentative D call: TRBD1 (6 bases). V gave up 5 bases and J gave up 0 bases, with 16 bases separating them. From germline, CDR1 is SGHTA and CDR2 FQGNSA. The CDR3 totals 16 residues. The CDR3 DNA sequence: TGTGCCAGCAGCCCCATGGGGGCGTACATGAACACTGAAGCTTTCTTT. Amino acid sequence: CASSPMGAYMNTEAFF.

The chain's CDR3 is CASSFGFDQPQHF. The CDR3 region has the DNA TGTGCCAGCAGCTTCGGTTTCGATCAGCCCCAGCATTTT. The rearrangement uses TRBV7-9 and TRBJ1-5; D uncertain. Germline V gene lookup returns CDR1 SEHNR and CDR2 FQNEAQ (reference sequence). This CDR3 has 13 amino acids. The germline V and J ends were trimmed by 3 bases and 5 bases, with 8 bases remaining between them.

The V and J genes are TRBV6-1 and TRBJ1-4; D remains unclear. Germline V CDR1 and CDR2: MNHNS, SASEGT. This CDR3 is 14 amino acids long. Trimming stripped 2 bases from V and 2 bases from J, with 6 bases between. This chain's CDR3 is CASSELQTNEKLFF. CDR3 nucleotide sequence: TGTGCCAGCAGTGAACTACAGACTAATGAAAAACTGTTTTTT.

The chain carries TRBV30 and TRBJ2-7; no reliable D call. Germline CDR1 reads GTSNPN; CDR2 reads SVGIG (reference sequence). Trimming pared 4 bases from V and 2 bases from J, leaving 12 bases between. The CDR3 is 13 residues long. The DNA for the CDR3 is TGTGCCTGGAATAAAGCGCTCCCCTACGAGCAGTACTTC. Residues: CAWNKALPYEQYF.

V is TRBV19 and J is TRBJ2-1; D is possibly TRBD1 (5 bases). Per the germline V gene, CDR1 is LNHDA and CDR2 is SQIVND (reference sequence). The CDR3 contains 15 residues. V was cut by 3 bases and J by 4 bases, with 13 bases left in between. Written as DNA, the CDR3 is TGTGCCAGTAGTATGTCTGACAGTACATACAATGAGCAGTTCTTC. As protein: CASSMSDSTYNEQFF.

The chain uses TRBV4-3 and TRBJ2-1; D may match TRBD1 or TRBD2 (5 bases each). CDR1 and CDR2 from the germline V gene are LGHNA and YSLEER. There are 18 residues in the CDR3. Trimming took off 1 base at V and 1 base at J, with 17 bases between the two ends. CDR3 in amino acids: CASSQALGAQGSYNEQFF. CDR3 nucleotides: TGCGCCAGCAGCCAAGCCCTCGGGGCCCAAGGATCCTACAATGAGCAGTTCTTC.

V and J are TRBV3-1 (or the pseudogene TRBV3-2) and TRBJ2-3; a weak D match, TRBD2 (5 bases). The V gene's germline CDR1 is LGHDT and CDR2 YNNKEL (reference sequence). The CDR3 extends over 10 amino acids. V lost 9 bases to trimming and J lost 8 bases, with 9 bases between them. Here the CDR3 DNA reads TGTGCCAGAAGGGCGGGTACGCAGTATTTT. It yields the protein CARRAGTQYF.

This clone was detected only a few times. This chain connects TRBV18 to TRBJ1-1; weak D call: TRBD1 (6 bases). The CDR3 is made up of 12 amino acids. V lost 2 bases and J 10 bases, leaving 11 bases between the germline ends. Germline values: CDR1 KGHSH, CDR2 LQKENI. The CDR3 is CASSPSGVGAFF. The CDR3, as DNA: TGTGCCAGCTCACCATCAGGGGTTGGAGCTTTCTTT.

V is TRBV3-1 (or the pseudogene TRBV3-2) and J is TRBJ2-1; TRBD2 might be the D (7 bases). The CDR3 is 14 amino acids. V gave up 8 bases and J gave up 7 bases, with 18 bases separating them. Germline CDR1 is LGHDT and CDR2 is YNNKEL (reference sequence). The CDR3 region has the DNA TGTGCCAGCCAAGGGGGGGCCACGAGAAATGAGCAGTTCTTC. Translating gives CASQGGATRNEQFF.

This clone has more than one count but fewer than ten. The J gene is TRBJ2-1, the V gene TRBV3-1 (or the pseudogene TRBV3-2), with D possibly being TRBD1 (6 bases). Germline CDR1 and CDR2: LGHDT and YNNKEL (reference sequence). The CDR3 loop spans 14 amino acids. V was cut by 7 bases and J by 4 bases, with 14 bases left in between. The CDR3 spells CASTRRQDYNEQFF. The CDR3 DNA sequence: TGTGCCAGCACCAGAAGACAGGATTACAATGAGCAGTTCTTC.

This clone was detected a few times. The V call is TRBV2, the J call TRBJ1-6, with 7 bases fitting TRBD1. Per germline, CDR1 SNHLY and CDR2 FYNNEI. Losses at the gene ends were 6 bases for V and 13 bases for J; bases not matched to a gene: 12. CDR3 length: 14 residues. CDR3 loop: CASRYGQAQGPLHF. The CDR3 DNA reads TGTGCCAGCAGATACGGACAGGCCCAAGGCCCCCTCCACTTT.

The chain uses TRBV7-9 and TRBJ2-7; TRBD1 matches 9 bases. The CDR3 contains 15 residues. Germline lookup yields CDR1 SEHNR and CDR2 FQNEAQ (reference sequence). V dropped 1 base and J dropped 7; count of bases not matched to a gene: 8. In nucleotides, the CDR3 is TGTGCCAGCAGCTTAGGGACAGGGGAGGATTGGGAGCAGTACTTC. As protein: CASSLGTGEDWEQYF.

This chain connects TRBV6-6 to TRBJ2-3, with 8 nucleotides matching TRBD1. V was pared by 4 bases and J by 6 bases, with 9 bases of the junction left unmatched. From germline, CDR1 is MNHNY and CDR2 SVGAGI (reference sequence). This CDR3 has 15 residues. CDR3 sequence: CASSSHWTGKDTQYF. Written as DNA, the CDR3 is TGTGCCAGCAGTTCCCATTGGACAGGGAAGGATACGCAGTATTTT.

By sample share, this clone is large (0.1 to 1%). CDR3: CAISRDATNEKLFF. The DNA of the CDR3 is TGTGCCATCAGTAGGGATGCAACTAATGAAAAACTGTTTTTT. The rearrangement joins TRBV10-3 to TRBJ1-4; D gene unclear. The CDR3 spans 14 residues. Looked up from germline, CDR1 is ENHRY and CDR2 is SYGVKD. V lost 5 bases to trimming and J lost 0 bases, with 7 bases between them.